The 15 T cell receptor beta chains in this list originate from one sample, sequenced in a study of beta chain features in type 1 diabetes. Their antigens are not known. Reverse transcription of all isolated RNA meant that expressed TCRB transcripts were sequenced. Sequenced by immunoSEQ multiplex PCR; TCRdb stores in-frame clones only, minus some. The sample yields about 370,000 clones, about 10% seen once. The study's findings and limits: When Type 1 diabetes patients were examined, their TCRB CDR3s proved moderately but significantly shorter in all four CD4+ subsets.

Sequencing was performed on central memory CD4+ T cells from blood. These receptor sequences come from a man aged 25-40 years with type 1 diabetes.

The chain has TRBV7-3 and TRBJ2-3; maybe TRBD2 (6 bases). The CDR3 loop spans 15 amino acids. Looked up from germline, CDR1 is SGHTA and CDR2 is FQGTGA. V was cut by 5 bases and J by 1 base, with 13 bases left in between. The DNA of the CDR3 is TGTGCCAGCAGCCCTGGAGGGATTCGCACAGATACGCAGTATTTT. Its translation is CASSPGGIRTDTQYF.

CDR3 nucleotide sequence: TGTGCCAGCAGCTTCTCGGGGACAGGGACCTACGAGCAGTACTTC. It is translated as CASSFSGTGTYEQYF. This chain uses TRBV11-2 with TRBJ2-7; 9 nucleotides match TRBD1. The CDR3 is 15 residues long. CDR1 is SGHAT, CDR2 FQNNGV, per germline. The V gene end was trimmed by 3 bases and the J gene end by 2 bases; junction bases not matched to a gene: 5.

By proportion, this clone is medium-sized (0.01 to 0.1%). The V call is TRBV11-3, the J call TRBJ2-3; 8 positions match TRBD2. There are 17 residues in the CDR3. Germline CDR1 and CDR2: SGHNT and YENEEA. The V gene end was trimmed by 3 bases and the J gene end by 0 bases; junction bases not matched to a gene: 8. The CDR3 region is CASSFSGSMYSTDTQYF. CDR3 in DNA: TGTGCCAGCAGCTTCAGCGGGAGTATGTATAGCACAGATACGCAGTATTTT.

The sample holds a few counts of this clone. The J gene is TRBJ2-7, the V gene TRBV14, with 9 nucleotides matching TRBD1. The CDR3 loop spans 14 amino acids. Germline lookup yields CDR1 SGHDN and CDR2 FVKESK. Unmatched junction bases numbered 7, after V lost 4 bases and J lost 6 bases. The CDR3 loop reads CASSLHRGPGEQYF. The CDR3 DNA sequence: TGTGCCAGCAGCCTCCACAGGGGGCCGGGCGAGCAGTACTTC.

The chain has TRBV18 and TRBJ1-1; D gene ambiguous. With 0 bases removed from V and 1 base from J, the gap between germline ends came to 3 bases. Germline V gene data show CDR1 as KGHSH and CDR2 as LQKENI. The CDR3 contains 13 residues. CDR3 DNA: TGTGCCAGCTCACCACCGACGAACACTGAAGCTTTCTTT. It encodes CASSPPTNTEAFF.

The CDR3 DNA reads as TGTGCCAGCAGCTTGGGGGGCCTAGCTAACTATGGCTACACCTTC. Residues: CASSLGGLANYGYTF. This chain uses TRBV5-4 with TRBJ1-2, with D possibly matching TRBD1 (5 bases). The CDR3 is 15 residues long. Trimming pared 0 bases from V and 0 bases from J, leaving 9 bases between. CDR1 and CDR2 (germline): SGHNT, YYREEE (reference sequence).

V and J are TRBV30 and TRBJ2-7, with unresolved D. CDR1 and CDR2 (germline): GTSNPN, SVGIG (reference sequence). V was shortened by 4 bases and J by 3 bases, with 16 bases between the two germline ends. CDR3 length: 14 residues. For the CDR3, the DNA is TGTGCCTGGAAAAGTGAACGGACGGGCTACGAGCAGTACTTC. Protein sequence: CAWKSERTGYEQYF.

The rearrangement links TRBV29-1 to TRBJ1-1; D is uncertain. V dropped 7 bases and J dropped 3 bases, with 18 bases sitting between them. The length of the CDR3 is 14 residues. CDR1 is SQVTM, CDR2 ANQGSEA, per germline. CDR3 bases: TGCAGCGCCGCTGTAGGCAGGTTGTACACTGAAGCTTTCTTT. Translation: CSAAVGRLYTEAFF.

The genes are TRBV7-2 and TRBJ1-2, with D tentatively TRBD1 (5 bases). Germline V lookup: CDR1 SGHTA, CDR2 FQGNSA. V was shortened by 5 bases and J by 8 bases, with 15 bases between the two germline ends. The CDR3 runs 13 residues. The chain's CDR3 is CASSTPGFQGYTF. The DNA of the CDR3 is TGTGCCAGCAGCACCCCAGGGTTTCAGGGCTACACCTTC.

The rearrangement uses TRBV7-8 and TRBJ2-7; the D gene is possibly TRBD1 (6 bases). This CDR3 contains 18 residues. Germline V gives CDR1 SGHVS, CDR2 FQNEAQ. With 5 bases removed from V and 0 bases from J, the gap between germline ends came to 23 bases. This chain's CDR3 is CASSVEGPGQFHSYEQYF. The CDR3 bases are TGTGCCAGCAGCGTAGAAGGGCCCGGACAGTTCCACTCCTACGAGCAGTACTTC.

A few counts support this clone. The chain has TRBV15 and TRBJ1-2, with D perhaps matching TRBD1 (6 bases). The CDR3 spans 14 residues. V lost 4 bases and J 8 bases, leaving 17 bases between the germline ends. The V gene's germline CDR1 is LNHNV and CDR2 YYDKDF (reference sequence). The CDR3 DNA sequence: TGTGCCACCAGCAATAACAGGGTGGTTGGGGGCTACACCTTC. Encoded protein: CATSNNRVVGGYTF. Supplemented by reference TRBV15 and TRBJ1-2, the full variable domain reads DAMVIQNPRYQVTQFGKPVTLSCSQTLNHNVMYWYQQKSSQAPKLLFHYYDKDFNNEADTPDNFQSRRPNTSFCFLDIRSPGLGDTAMYLCATSNNRVVGGYTFGSGTRLTVV.

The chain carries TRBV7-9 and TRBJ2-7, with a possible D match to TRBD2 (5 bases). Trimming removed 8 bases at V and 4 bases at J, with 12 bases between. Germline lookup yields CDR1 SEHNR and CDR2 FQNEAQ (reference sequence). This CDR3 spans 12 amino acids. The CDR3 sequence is CASGRRFYEQYF. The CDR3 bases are TGTGCCAGCGGACGGAGGTTTTACGAGCAGTACTTC.

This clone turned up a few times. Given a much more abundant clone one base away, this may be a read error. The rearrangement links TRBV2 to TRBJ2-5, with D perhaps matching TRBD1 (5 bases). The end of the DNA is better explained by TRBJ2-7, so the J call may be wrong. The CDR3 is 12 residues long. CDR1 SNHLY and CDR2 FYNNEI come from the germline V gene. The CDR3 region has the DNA TGTGCCAGCAGGAGACAGACCTACGAGCAGTACTTC. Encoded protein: CASRRQTYEQYF.

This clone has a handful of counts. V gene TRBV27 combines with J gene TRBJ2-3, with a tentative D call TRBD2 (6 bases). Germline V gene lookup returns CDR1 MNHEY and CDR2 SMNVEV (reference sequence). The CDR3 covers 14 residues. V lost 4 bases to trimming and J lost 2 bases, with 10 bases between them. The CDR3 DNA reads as TGTGCCAGCAGTTGGGGACTGCTCACAGATACGCAGTATTTT. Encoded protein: CASSWGLLTDTQYF.

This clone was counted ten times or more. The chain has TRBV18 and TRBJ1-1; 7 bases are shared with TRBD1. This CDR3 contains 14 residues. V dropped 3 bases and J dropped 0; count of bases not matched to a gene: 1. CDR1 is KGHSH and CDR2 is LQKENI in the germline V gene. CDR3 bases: TGTGCCAGCTCACCCGACAGGGTGAACACTGAAGCTTTCTTT. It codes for CASSPDRVNTEAFF.